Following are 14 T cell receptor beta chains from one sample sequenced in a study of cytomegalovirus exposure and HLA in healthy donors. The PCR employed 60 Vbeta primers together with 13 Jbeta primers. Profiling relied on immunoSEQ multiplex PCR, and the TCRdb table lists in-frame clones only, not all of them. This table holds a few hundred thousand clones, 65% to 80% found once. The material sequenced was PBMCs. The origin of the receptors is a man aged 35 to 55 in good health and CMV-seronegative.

Written as DNA, the CDR3 is TGTGCCAGCATCGAGCAGGGGTATAACTATGGCTACACCTTC. This translates into CASIEQGYNYGYTF. This chain joins TRBV28 and TRBJ1-2; maybe TRBD1 (6 bases). CDR1 is MDHEN, CDR2 SYDVKM, per germline. The CDR3 is 14 residues long. V shed 7 bases and J shed 1 base, with 13 bases lying between them.

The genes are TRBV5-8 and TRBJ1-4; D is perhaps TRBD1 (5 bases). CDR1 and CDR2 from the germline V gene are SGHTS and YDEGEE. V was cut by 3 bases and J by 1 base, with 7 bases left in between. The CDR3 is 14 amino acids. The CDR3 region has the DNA TGTGCCAGCAGCTGGGGCAGAACTAATGAAAAACTGTTTTTT. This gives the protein CASSWGRTNEKLFF.

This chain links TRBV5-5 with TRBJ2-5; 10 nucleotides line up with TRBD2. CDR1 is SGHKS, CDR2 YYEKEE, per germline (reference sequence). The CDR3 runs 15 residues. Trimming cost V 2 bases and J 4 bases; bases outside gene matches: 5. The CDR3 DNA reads TGTGCCAGCAGCTTAAGGAGCGGGAGGGTAGAGACCCAGTACTTC. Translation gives CASSLRSGRVETQYF.

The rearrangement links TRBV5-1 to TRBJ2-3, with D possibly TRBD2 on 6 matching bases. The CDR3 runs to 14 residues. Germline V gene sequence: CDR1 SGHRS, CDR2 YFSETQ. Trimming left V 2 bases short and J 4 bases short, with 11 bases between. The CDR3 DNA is TGCGCCAGCAGCTTTGGGGGGTTCCCAGATACGCAGTATTTT. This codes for CASSFGGFPDTQYF. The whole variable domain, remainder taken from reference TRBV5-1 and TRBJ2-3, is KAGVTQTPRYLIKTRGQQVTLSCSPISGHRSVSWYQQTPGQGLQFLFEYFSETQRNKGNFPGRFSGRQFSNSRSEMNVSTLELGDSALYLCASSFGGFPDTQYFGPGTRLTVL.

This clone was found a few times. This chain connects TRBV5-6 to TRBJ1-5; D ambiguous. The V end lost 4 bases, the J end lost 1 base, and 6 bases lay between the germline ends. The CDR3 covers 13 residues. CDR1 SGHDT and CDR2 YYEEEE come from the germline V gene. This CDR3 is CASSLGSNQPQHF. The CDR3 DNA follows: TGTGCCAGCAGCCTAGGCAGCAATCAGCCCCAGCATTTT.

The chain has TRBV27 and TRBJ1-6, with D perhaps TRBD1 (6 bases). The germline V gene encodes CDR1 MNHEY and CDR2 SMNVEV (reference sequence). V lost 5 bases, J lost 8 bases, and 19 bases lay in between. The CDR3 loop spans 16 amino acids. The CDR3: CASSPLRTEKHSPLHF. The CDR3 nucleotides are TGTGCCAGCAGTCCGCTCAGGACAGAAAAACATTCACCCCTCCACTTT.

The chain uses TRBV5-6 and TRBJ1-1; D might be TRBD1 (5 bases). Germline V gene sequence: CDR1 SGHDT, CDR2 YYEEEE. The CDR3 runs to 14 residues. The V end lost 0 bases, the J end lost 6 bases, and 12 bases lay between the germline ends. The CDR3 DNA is TGTGCCAGCAGCTTGGGCTGGGGCTCCGCTGAAGCTTTCTTT. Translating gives CASSLGWGSAEAFF.

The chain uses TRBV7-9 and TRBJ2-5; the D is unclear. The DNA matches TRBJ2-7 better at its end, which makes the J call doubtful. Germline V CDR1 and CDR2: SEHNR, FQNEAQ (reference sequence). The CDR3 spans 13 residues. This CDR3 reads CASSLPPGYEQYF. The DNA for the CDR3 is TGTGCCAGCAGCTTACCCCCCGGTTACGAGCAGTACTTC.

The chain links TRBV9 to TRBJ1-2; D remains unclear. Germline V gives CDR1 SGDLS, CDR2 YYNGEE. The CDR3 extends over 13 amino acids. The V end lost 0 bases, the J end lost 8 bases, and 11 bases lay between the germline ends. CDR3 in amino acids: CASSVGRREGYTF. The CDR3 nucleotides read TGTGCCAGCAGCGTAGGGAGGCGAGAAGGCTACACCTTC.

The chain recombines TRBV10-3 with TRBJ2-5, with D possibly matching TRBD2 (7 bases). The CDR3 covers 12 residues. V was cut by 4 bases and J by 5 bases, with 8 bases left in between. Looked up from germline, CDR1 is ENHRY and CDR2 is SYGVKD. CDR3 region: CAISAGGETQYF. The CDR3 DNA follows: TGTGCCATCAGTGCGGGGGGCGAGACCCAGTACTTC.

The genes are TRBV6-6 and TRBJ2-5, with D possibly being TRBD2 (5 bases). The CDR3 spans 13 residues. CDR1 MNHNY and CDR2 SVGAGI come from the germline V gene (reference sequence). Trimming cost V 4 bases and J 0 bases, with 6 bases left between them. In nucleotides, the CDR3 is TGTGCCAGCAGTTGGAGGTACCAAGAGACCCAGTACTTC. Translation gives CASSWRYQETQYF.

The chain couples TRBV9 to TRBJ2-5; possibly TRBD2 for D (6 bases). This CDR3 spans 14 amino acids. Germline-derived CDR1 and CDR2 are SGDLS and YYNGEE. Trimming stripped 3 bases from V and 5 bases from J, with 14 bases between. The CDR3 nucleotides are TGTGCCAGCAGCGGGGACGGAGGGATGGAGACCCAGTACTTC. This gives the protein CASSGDGGMETQYF.

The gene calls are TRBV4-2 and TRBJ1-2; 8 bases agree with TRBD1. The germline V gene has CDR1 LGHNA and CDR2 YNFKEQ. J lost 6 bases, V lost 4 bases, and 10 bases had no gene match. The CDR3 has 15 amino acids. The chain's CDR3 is CASSRGQVGSDGYTF. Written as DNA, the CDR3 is TGTGCCAGCAGCCGGGGACAGGTTGGTTCAGATGGCTACACCTTC.

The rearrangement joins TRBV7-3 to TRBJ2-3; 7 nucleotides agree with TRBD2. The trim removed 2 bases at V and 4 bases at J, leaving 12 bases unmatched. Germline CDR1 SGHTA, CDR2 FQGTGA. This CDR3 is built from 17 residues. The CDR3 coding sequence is TGTGCCAGCAGCTTAGGTATCGGGCGGGAGTGGCCAGATACGCAGTATTTT. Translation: CASSLGIGREWPDTQYF.